This T cell receptor (beta chain) is drawn from a study of T-cell reconstitution after alpha-beta-depleted transplantation in children. CDR1 and CDR2 (germline): LGHDT, YNNKEL (reference sequence). There are 15 residues in the CDR3. Trimming at V came to 3 bases and at J to 1 base, leaving 5 bases not matched to a gene. Study findings and constraints: T-cell counts and diversity at one year following transplant were attributed mainly to newly produced T cells.

As to this clonotype: The antigen remains unidentified.

The TCRbeta library was prepared with unique molecular identifiers. TCRdb passed the PCR reads through MiXCR, listing each CDR3 protein once. The sample consists of approximately 220,000 distinct CDR3 sequences, around a sixth of them appearing once. This clonotype was sampled from a male patient between 2 and 9 years old who had a stem cell transplant for acute lymphoblastic leukemia, so the T cells may come from the graft donor. Specimen: PBMCs, mostly from graft donor cells, collected 360 days after TCRalphabeta/CD19-depleted stem cell transplant. The V and J genes are TRBV3-1 and TRBJ1-1; 7 bases are shared with TRBD1. For the CDR3, the DNA is TGTGCCAGCAGCCACCGACAGGGAAAGAACACTGAAGCTTTCTTT. The encoded protein is CASSHRQGKNTEAFF. The whole variable domain, filled in from reference TRBV3-1 and TRBJ1-1, reads DTAVSQTPKYLVTQMGNDKSIKCEQNLGHDTMYWYKQDSKKFLKIMFSYNNKELIINETVPNRFSPKSPDKAHLNLHINSLELGDSAVYFCASSHRQGKNTEAFFGQGTRLTVV.